This T cell receptor (beta chain) derives from a study of patients and donors after allogeneic stem cell transplantation. TCRdb re-called the RT-PCR reads with MiXCR, one entry per CDR3 protein. This table has over 150,000 distinct CDR3 sequences, approximately 30% appearing once. Germline V gene lookup returns CDR1 SGHTA and CDR2 FQGNSA. V lost 6 bases to trimming and J lost 0 bases, with 12 bases between them. This CDR3 region has 15 residues. The TCR comes from a human donor who was either an allogeneic HSCT recipient or a stem cell or donor lymphocyte infusion donor (not recorded which). It is not recorded whose cells these are; they may come from a transplant donor. Sequencing was performed on blood, either unsorted or a sorted T cell fraction (not recorded which). The V and J genes are TRBV7-2 and TRBJ2-4; D tentatively fits TRBD1 or TRBD2 (5 bases each). The CDR3 region has the DNA TGTGCCAGCAGTCTGGGACGGCTAGCCAAAAACATTCAGTACTTC. It translates to CASSLGRLAKNIQYF.